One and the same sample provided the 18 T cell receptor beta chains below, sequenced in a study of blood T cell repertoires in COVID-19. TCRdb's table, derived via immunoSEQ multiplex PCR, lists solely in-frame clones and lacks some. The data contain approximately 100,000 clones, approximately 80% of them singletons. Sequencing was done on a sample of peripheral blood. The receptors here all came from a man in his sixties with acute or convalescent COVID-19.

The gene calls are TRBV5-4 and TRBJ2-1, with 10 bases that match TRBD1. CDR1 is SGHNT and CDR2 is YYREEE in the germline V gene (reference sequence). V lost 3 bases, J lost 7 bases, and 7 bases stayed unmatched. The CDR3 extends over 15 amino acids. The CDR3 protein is CASSYRQGAGNEQFF. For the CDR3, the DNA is TGTGCCAGCAGCTACCGACAGGGGGCGGGTAATGAGCAGTTCTTC.

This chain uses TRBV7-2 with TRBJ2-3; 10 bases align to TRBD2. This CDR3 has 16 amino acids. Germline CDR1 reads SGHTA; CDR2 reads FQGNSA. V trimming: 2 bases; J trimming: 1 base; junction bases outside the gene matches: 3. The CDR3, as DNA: TGTGCCAGCAGCTTATTTCTAGCGGGAGGCACAGATACGCAGTATTTT. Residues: CASSLFLAGGTDTQYF.

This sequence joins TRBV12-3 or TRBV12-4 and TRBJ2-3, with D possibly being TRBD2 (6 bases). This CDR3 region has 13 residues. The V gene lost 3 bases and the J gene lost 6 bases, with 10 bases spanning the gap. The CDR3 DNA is TGTGCCAGCAGTTTTCTCGGAGGGGATACGCAGTATTTT. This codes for CASSFLGGDTQYF.

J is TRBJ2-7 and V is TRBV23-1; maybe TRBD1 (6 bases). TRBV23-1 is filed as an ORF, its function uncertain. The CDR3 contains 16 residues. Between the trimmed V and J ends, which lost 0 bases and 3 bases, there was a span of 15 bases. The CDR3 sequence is CASSQSKGRGFYEQYF. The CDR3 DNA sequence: TGCGCCAGCAGTCAATCCAAAGGCAGGGGATTCTACGAGCAGTACTTC.

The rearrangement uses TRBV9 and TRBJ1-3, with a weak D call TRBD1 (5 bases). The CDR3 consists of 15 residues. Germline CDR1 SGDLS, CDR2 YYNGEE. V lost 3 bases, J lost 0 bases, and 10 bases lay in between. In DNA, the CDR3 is TGTGCCAGCAGCGAGGGACTGAACTCTGGAAACACCATATATTTT. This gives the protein CASSEGLNSGNTIYF.

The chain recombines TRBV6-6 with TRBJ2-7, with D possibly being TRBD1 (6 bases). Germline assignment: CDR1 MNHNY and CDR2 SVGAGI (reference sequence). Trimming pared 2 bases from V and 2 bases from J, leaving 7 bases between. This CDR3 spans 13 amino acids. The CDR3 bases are TGTGCCAGCAGTTACCGGACAGCCTACGAGCAGTACTTC. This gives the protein CASSYRTAYEQYF.

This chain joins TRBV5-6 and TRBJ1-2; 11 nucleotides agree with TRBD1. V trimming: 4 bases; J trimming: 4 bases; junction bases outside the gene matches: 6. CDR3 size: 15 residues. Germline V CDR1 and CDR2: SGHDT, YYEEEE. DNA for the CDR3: TGTGCCAGCAGCGTGGACAGGGGGCTAAGCTATGGCTACACCTTC. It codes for CASSVDRGLSYGYTF.

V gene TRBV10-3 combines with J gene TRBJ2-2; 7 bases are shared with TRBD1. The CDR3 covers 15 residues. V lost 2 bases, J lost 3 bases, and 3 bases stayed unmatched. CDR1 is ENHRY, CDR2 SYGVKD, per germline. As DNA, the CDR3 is TGTGCCATCAGTGAGGCGACAGGGTACACCGGGGAGCTGTTTTTT. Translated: CAISEATGYTGELFF.

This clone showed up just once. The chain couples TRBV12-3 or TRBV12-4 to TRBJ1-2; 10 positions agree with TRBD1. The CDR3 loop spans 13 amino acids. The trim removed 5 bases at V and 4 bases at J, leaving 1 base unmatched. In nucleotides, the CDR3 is TGTGCCAGCAGTCGGACAGGGGGCTATGGCTACACCTTC. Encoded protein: CASSRTGGYGYTF.

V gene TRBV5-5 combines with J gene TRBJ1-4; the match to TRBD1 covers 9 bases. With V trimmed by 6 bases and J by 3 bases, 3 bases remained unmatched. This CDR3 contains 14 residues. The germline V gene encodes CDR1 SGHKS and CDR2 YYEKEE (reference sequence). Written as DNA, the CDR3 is TGTGCCAGCAAACAGGGGGCGCCTAATGAAAAACTGTTTTTT. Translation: CASKQGAPNEKLFF.

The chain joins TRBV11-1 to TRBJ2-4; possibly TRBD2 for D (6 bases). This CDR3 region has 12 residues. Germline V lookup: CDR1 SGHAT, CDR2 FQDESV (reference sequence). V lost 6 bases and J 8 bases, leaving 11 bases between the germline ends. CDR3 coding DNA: TGTGCCAGCAGGAAGGAGGGAGACATTCAGTACTTC. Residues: CASRKEGDIQYF.

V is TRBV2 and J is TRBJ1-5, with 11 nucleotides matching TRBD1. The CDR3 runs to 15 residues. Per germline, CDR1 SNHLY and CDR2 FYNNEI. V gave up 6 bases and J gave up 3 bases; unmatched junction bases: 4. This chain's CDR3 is CASRGTGGSNQPQHF. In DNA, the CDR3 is TGTGCCAGCAGGGGGACAGGGGGTTCCAATCAGCCCCAGCATTTT.

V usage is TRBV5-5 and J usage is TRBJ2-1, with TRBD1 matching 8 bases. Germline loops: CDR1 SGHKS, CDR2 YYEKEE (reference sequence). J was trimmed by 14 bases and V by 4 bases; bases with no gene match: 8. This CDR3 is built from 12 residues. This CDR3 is CASSQGGTGEFF. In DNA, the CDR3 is TGTGCCAGCAGCCAAGGGGGGACAGGCGAGTTCTTC.

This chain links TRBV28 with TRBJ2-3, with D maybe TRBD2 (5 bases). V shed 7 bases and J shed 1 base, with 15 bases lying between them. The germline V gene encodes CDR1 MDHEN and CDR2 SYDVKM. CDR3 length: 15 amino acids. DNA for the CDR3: TGTGCCAGCAACCCAGGCTCAGCGGGCACAGATACGCAGTATTTT. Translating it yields CASNPGSAGTDTQYF.

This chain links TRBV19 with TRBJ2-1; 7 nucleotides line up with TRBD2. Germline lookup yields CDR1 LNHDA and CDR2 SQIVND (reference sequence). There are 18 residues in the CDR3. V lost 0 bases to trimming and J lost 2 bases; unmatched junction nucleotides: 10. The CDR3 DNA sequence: TGTGCCAGTAGTATAGATCTATCGGGGGGAGAAGCCTACAATGAGCAGTTCTTC. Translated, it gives CASSIDLSGGEAYNEQFF.

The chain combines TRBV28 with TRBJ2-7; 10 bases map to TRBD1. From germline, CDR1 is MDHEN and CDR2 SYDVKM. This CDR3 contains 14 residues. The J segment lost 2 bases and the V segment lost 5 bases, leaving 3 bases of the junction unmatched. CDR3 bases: TGTGCCAGCAGTCTAGGGACAGGGGCCTACGAGCAGTACTTC. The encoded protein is CASSLGTGAYEQYF.

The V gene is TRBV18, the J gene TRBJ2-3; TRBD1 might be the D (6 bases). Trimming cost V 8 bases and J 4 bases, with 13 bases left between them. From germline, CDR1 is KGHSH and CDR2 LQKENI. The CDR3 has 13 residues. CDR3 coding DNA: TGTGCCAGCGCCAAGGGGGTCGCAGATACGCAGTATTTT. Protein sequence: CASAKGVADTQYF.

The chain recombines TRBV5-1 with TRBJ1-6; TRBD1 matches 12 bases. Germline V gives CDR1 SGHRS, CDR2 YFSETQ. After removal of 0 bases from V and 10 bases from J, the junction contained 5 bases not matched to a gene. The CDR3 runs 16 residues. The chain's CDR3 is CASSLGWDRGRSPLHF. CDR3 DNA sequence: TGCGCCAGCAGCTTGGGATGGGACAGGGGGCGATCACCCCTCCACTTT.